This T cell receptor beta chain comes out of a study of CD8 T cells in ankylosing spondylitis. Study-level findings and limits: Peripheral blood samples showed relatively rare disease-linked clones, and these clones were CD8+. Characteristic of ankylosing spondylitis blood, it appeared, was a TCR beta motif comprising several highly homologous variants.

The CDR3 has 16 residues. Germline CDR1 SGDLS, CDR2 YYNGEE. The V gene lost 4 bases and the J gene lost 6 bases, with 21 bases spanning the gap. Quantitative 5'-RACE was performed with molecular barcodes, and it yielded the TCR beta libraries. TCRdb itself ran the 5' RACE reads through MiXCR, one entry per CDR3 protein. This sample carries about 540,000 distinct CDR3 sequences, roughly 13% of them seen once, and the ten largest clones take 6.5% to 7%. As for this clonotype: Its target is not known.

V usage is TRBV9 and J usage is TRBJ2-3; D gene unclear. This receptor was identified in a male donor with ankylosing spondylitis. The material sequenced was blood, either unsorted or a sorted T cell fraction (not recorded which). Here the CDR3 reads CASSPRRLEVWDTQYF. CDR3 nucleotides: TGTGCCAGCAGCCCTCGACGGCTAGAAGTCTGGGATACGCAGTATTTT.